These 2 T cell receptor beta chains originate from one sample sequenced in a study of blood T cell repertoires in COVID-19. Libraries were prepared by immunoSEQ multiplex PCR; TCRdb keeps only in-frame clonotypes and omits some of them. The sample holds some 65,000 clones, roughly three quarters seen once. Sample: peripheral blood. These TCRs come from a woman between 65 and 79 years old with acute or convalescent COVID-19.

The rearrangement links TRBV6-1 to TRBJ1-2; a possible D gene is TRBD1 (6 bases). The V end was cut by 4 bases, the J end by 2 bases, with 17 bases between. Germline V gene lookup returns CDR1 MNHNS and CDR2 SASEGT. The CDR3 is made up of 16 amino acids. The CDR3, as DNA: TGTGCCAGCAGTGCGGGGGGGGCGATAACAAACTATGGCTACACCTTC. It yields the protein CASSAGGAITNYGYTF.

Sample share makes this clone medium-sized (0.01 to 0.1%). The V gene is TRBV7-8, the J gene TRBJ1-1; D possibly corresponds to TRBD1 (6 bases). The V end lost 5 bases, the J end lost 4 bases, and 14 bases lay between the germline ends. CDR1 is SGHVS and CDR2 is FQNEAQ in the germline V gene. CDR3 size: 14 residues. CDR3 region: CASSVSTGSTEAFF. The DNA for the CDR3 is TGTGCCAGCAGCGTCTCGACAGGCTCCACTGAAGCTTTCTTT. Looking up the rest from reference TRBV7-8 and TRBJ1-1 gives the full variable domain: GAGVSQSPRYKVAKRGQDVALRCDPISGHVSLFWYQQALGQGPEFLTYFQNEAQLDKSGLPSDRFFAERPEGSVSTLKIQRTQQEDSAVYLCASSVSTGSTEAFFGQGTRLTVV.